The sequence of this T cell receptor (beta chain) was determined in a study of blood T cells in healthy people across ages. Using a J-beta primer mix together with a sample-barcoded 5' primer, a second PCR was run for about 6 to 12 cycles. TCRdb independently ran MiXCR on the 5' RACE reads; one entry per CDR3 protein. This table has about 730,000 distinct CDR3 sequences, about 40% appearing once. The CDR3 is made up of 17 amino acids. Germline V gene data show CDR1 as SGHTA and CDR2 as FQGNSA. The V end was cut by 0 bases, the J end by 1 base, with 12 bases between. The receptor was derived from an older woman in good health. The sample taken for sequencing was blood. This chain joins TRBV7-2 and TRBJ2-2, with D perhaps being TRBD1 or TRBD2 (5 bases each). Here the CDR3 DNA reads TGTGCCAGCAGCTTAGCGCAAGGGACGAAGAACACCGGGGAGCTGTTTTTT. This gives the protein CASSLAQGTKNTGELFF.